This passage covers 11 T cell receptor beta chains from one sample sequenced in a study of shared clonotypes between healthy human individuals. The repertoire was sequenced with immunoSEQ multiplex PCR; TCRdb's copy has only in-frame clones and lacks some. The sample lists roughly 2.5 million clones, more than 90% occurring once. Sequencing used naive CD4+ T cells sorted from blood. The sample's subset: CD45RA+ positively selected. These receptors all come from a man aged 18 to 35 in good health.

J is TRBJ2-1 and V is TRBV5-1; 7 nucleotides line up with TRBD2. The CDR3 covers 15 residues. V trimming: 1 base; J trimming: 7 bases; junction bases outside the gene matches: 8. Germline V gene data show CDR1 as SGHRS and CDR2 as YFSETQ. The CDR3 coding sequence is TGCGCCAGCAGCTTGAGGGCGGGAGTCGGTAATGAGCAGTTCTTC. Translated, it gives CASSLRAGVGNEQFF.

The V call is TRBV7-9, the J call TRBJ2-5, with D possibly matching TRBD2 (6 bases). Germline lookup yields CDR1 SEHNR and CDR2 FQNEAQ (reference sequence). The CDR3 contains 15 residues. Trimming shortened V by 5 bases and J by 3 bases, and 16 bases separated the two germline ends. In DNA, the CDR3 is TGTGCCAGCAGCCAGTTATCCGGGACTGAAGAGACCCAGTACTTC. Amino acid sequence: CASSQLSGTEETQYF. Drawing the rest from reference TRBV7-9 and TRBJ2-5, the complete variable domain is DTGVSQNPRHKITKRGQNVTFRCDPISEHNRLYWYRQTLGQGPEFLTYFQNEAQLEKSRLLSDRFSAERPKGSFSTLEIQRTEQGDSAMYLCASSQLSGTEETQYFGPGTRLLVL.

V gene TRBV6-5 combines with J gene TRBJ1-1; TRBD1 matches at 8 bases. V was pared by 5 bases and J by 5 bases, with 4 bases of the junction left unmatched. Germline CDR1 reads MNHEY; CDR2 reads SVGAGI. The CDR3 has 13 residues. The CDR3 spells CASSPGQATEAFF. The CDR3 nucleotides read TGTGCCAGCAGTCCGGGACAGGCGACTGAAGCTTTCTTT.

With respect to this clone: Other DNA sequences in this sample translate to the same CDR3. The chain carries TRBV19 and TRBJ1-1, with 8 nucleotides matching TRBD1. Trimming took 5 bases from V and 1 from J; bases not matched to a gene: 6. The germline CDR1 and CDR2 sequences are LNHDA and SQIVND (reference sequence). There are 15 residues in the CDR3. CDR3 nucleotide sequence: TGTGCCAGTAGTCCAGGACAGGGAGCGAACACTGAAGCTTTCTTT. The encoded protein is CASSPGQGANTEAFF.

The chain recombines TRBV7-9 with TRBJ2-1, with D uncertain. Trimming removed 0 bases from V and 4 bases from J, with 7 bases in between. The germline CDR1 and CDR2 sequences are SEHNR and FQNEAQ (reference sequence). CDR3 size: 14 residues. The CDR3 here is CASSLASQYNEQFF. CDR3 sequence (DNA): TGTGCCAGCAGCTTAGCCTCTCAGTACAATGAGCAGTTCTTC.

Here the CDR3 DNA reads TGTGCCAGCAGCTTAGGGACCTCCGGGACGCTGTTTTTT. Amino acid sequence: CASSLGTSGTLFF. The chain couples TRBV11-2 to TRBJ2-2; D tentatively reads TRBD1 or TRBD2 (5 bases each). The V gene lost 1 base and the J gene lost 13 bases, with 13 bases spanning the gap. Germline CDR1 SGHAT, CDR2 FQNNGV. This CDR3 has 13 amino acids.

This rearrangement joins TRBV18 to TRBJ1-5, with 7 bases that match TRBD1. Germline lookup yields CDR1 KGHSH and CDR2 LQKENI. The CDR3 spans 14 residues. Trimming cost V 2 bases and J 5 bases; bases outside gene matches: 3. CDR3 protein: CASSPNRGDQPQHF. CDR3 DNA sequence: TGTGCCAGCTCACCAAACAGGGGCGATCAGCCCCAGCATTTT.

This clone came up once. The same CDR3 also results from other DNA sequences found in this sample. The CDR3 sequence: CASSLVPGELFF. The CDR3 DNA is TGTGCCAGCAGCTTGGTTCCGGGGGAGCTGTTTTTT. The V gene is TRBV6-1, the J gene TRBJ2-2; no reliable D call. Germline V gene sequence: CDR1 MNHNS, CDR2 SASEGT. This CDR3 has 12 residues. V shed 6 bases and J shed 8 bases, with 10 bases lying between them.

The rearrangement links TRBV10-3 to TRBJ2-1; D remains ambiguous. The V gene lost 4 bases and the J gene lost 5 bases, with 9 bases spanning the gap. This CDR3 contains 13 residues. The germline CDR1 and CDR2 sequences are ENHRY and SYGVKD. CDR3 coding DNA: TGTGCCATCAGTGGAATGGGCGACAATGAGCAGTTCTTC. The encoded protein is CAISGMGDNEQFF.

V is TRBV21-1 and J is TRBJ2-7; the table calls TRBD2, which could not be checked here. TRBV21-1 corresponds to a pseudogene. This CDR3 is built from 16 residues. CDR3 amino acids: CASSKRAGAWAYEQYF. Written as DNA, the CDR3 is TGTGCCAGCAGCAAAAGGGCGGGGGCCTGGGCCTACGAGCAGTACTTC.

The V gene is TRBV30, the J gene TRBJ2-1, with D uncertain. The ends were cut back, 0 bases at V and 7 bases at J, with 19 bases in the middle. The CDR3 sequence is 16 residues long. Germline V gene lookup returns CDR1 GTSNPN and CDR2 SVGIG (reference sequence). This CDR3 is CAWSVRSRLIGNEQFF. CDR3 sequence (DNA): TGTGCCTGGAGTGTACGGAGTAGGTTAATAGGGAATGAGCAGTTCTTC.